There are a few counts of the clone carrying this TCR beta chain. Its antigen is undetermined. The record originates from a study of T cells after yellow fever vaccination. Study-wide points: Repertoires obtained by FACS sorting could include abundant clonotypes that entered as contaminants from the bulk population.

J was trimmed by 8 bases and V by 6 bases; bases with no gene match: 12. There are 14 residues in the CDR3. TCRdb used MiXCR to reprocess the 5' RACE reads, holding one entry per CDR3 protein. The sample consists of some 340,000 distinct CDR3 sequences, over 4% of them appearing once. The rearrangement uses TRBV12-3 or TRBV12-4 and TRBJ1-1; TRBD1 agrees at 7 bases. Material: PBMCs, obtained 5 days after the yellow fever booster vaccination. The source of this sequence is a man aged 18 to 29 who received the YFV17D yellow fever vaccine. CDR3 nucleotide sequence: TGTGCCAGCAGCCAATCCGGGACAGTAAGAGAAGCTTTCTTT. It specifies CASSQSGTVREAFF.